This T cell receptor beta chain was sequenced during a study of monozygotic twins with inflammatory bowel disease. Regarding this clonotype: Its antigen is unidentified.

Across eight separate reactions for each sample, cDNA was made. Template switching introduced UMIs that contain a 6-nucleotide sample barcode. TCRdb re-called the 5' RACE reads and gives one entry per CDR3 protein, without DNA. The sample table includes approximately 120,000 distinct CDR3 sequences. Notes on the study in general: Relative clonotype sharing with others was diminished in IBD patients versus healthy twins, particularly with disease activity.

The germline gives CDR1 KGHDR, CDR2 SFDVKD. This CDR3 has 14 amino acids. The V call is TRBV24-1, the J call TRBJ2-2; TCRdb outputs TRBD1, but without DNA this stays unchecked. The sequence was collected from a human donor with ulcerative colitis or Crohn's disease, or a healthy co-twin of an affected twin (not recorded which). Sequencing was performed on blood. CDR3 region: CATSSGQRTGELFF.